These T cell receptor beta chains were read from a single sample in a study of shared clonotypes between healthy human individuals. TCRdb's table, derived via immunoSEQ multiplex PCR, lists solely in-frame clones and lacks some. The repertoire holds a few hundred thousand clones, with approximately 70% as singletons. Source material: memory CD4+ T cells sorted from blood. Receptors originate from a man under 40 in good health. The CDR3 runs from the conserved cysteine through the conserved F or W.

v_call,cdr3_length,cdr3_aa
TRBV18,15,CASSPPGRVSTEAFF
TRBV11-2,15,CASSLGYEISYEQYF
TRBV29-1,16,CSVVRLAGGHTDTQYF
TRBV28,19,CASSAQTGGYSYSNQPQHF
TRBV5-1,14,CASSLSQGFGELFF
TRBV25-1,16,CASSESPAGVQETQYF
TRBV10-1,13,CASSTGVNQPQHF
TRBV6-5,14,CASSTPGPHSEQYF
TRBV5-1,16,CASSSRLAGGPETQYF
TRBV7-2,15,CASSLGGLSVYEQYF
TRBV19,13,CASSSGLNTEAFF
TRBV5-1,14,CASSVGLATGELFF
TRBV29-1,14,CSVLETESSYEQYF
TRBV18,11,CASSPQETQYF
TRBV18,15,CASSPWDRVGETQYF
TRBV11-2,16,CASSLVGPASGYEQYF
TRBV5-1,16,CASSFGAGSNTGELFF
TRBV2,15,CASRGLAGAYNEQFF
TRBV10-1,15,CASSPLGGRTGELFF
TRBV2,14,CASRDVGAYNEQFF
TRBV5-1,15,CASNLDRAETDTQYF
TRBV6-1,15,CASSTGGWEEEKLFF
TRBV7-8,14,CVSSFSDGLTEAFF
TRBV28,12,CASSLSRLEQYF
TRBV10-1,15,CASSESMVNTGELFF
TRBV5-4,13,CASSRDRQETQYF
TRBV15,15,CATSGLDTENTEAFF
TRBV29-1,16,CSVGQTGARDEETQYF
TRBV18,15,CASSPTKQPNTEAFF
TRBV28,12,CASGYRTREQYF
TRBV19,16,CASSSRNQRSNQPQHF
TRBV11-3,16,CASSKWGGVGAHEQFF
TRBV15,19,CATSRDSRDGAGASYEQYF
TRBV10-3,17,CAIKGTSGRTSYNEQFF
TRBV5-1,14,CASSSFQGRETQYF
TRBV5-1,19,CASSLFGDRRKSSYNEQFF
TRBV19,16,CASSSVGTDGTEKLFF
TRBV7-9,18,CASYGDDADLTSTDTQYF
TRBV28,11,CASSLLNEQFF
TRBV12-5,15,CASGLRAGVADTQYF
TRBV5-1,13,CASSGQAKDTQYF
TRBV15,15,CATGAGGPQEETQYF